This TCR beta chain was retrieved from a study of T cell clonality in common variable immunodeficiency. Whole-study results and caveats: The cause of increased CVID clonality remains unclear without subpopulation sequencing. Fewer deletions and N-nucleotide insertions were reportedly seen in common variable immunodeficiency TCR beta sequences. CVID subjects showed higher TCRbeta clonality than healthy controls.

Control and CVID samples contributed equal amounts of genomic DNA. TCRdb's copy holds only in-frame clones and misses some; the assay was immunoSEQ multiplex PCR. Observed in the sample are just over 20,000 clones, none of them singletons. This clone appeared many times. Its antigen is not identified. The read gets to within 3 residues of the CDR3 end, and the germline J gene fills in the rest. CVID subjects had received replacement immunoglobulin for at least one year. Germline CDR1 is MRHNA and CDR2 is SNTAGT. J gave up 2 bases and V 8 bases, and 8 bases lay outside the gene matches. This CDR3 is built from 16 residues.

The specimen was peripheral blood mononuclear cells. The source is a human donor with common variable immunodeficiency. V gene TRBV6-4 combines with J gene TRBJ2-7; TRBD2 matches at 14 bases. CDR3 bases read: TGTGCCAGCCTGACTAGCGGGGGGGCAGGAACCTACGAG. Translation gives CASLTSGGAGTYE. The full CDR3 protein is CASLTSGGAGTYEQYF.